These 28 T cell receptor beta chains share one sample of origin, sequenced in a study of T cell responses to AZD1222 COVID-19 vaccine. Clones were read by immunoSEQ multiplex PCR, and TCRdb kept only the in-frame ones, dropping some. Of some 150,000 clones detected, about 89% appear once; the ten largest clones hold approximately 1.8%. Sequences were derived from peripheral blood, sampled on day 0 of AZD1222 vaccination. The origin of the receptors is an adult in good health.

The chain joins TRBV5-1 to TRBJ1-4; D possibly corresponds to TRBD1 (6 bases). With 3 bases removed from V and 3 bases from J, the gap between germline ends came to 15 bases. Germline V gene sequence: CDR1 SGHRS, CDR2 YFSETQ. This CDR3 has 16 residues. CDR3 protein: CASSWSRGGANEKLFF. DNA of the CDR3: TGCGCCAGCAGCTGGAGTCGAGGGGGGGCTAATGAAAAACTGTTTTTT.

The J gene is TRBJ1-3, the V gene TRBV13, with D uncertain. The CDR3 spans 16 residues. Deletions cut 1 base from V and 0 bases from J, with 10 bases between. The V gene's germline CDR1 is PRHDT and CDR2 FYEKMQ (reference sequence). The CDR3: CASSLDAKISGNTIYF. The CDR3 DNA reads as TGTGCCAGCAGCTTAGATGCCAAAATCTCTGGAAACACCATATATTTT.

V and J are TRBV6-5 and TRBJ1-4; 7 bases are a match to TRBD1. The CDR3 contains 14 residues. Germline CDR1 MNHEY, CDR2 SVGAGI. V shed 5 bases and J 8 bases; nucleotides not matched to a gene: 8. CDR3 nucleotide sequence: TGTGCCAGCAGTCGAATCGAACAGGGGGAAAAACTGTTTTTT. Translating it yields CASSRIEQGEKLFF.

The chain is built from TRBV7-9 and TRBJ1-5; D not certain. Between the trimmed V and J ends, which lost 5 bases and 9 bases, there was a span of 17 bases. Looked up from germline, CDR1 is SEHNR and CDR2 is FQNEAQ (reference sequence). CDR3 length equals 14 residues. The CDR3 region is CASSIAGDFPPQHF. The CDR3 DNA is TGTGCCAGCAGCATTGCCGGGGATTTTCCGCCCCAGCATTTT.

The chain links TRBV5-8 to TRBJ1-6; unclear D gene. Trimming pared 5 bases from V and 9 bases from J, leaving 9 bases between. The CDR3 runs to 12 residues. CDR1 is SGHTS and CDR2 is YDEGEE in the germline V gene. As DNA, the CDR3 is TGTGCCAGCAGTTACGATGCTTCACCCCTCCACTTT. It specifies CASSYDASPLHF.

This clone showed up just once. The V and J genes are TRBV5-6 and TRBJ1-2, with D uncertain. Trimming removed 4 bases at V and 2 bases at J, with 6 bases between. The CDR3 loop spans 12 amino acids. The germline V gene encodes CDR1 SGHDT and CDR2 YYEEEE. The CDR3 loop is CASSPDNYGYTF. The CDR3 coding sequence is TGTGCCAGCAGCCCGGACAACTATGGCTACACCTTC. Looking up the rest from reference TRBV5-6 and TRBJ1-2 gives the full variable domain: DAGVTQSPTHLIKTRGQQVTLRCSPKSGHDTVSWYQQALGQGPQFIFQYYEEEERQRGNFPDRFSGHQFPNYSSELNVNALLLGDSALYLCASSPDNYGYTFGSGTRLTVV.

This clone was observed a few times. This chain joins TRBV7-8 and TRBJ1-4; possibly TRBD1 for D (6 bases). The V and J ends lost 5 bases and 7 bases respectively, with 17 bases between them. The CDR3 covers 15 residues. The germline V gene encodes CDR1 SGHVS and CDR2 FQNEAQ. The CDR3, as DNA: TGTGCCAGCAGCCGCTGGGGCCAAGGGGGTGAAAAACTGTTTTTT. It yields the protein CASSRWGQGGEKLFF.

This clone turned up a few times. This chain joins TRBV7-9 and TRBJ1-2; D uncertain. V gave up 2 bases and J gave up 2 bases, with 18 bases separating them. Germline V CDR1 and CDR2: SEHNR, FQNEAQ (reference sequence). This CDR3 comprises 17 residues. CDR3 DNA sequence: TGTGCCAGCAGCTTACAGTCTCCCAGAACAGCAAACTATGGCTACACCTTC. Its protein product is CASSLQSPRTANYGYTF.

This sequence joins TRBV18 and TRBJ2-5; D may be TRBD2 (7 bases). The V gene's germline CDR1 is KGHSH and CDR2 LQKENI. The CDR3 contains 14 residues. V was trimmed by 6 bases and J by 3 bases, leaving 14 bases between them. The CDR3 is CASSKGGVEETQYF. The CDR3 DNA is TGTGCCAGCTCTAAAGGGGGGGTTGAAGAGACCCAGTACTTC.

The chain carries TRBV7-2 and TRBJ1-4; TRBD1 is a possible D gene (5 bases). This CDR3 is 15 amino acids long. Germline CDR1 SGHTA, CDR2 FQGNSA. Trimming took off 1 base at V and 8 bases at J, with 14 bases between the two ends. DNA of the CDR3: TGTGCCAGCAGCTTAGTTGGGGGAGTGAGCGAAAAACTGTTTTTT. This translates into CASSLVGGVSEKLFF. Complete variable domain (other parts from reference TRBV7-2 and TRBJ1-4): GAGVSQSPSNKVTEKGKDVELRCDPISGHTALYWYRQSLGQGLEFLIYFQGNSAPDKSGLPSDRFSAERTGGSVSTLTIQRTQQEDSAVYLCASSLVGGVSEKLFFGSGTQLSVL.

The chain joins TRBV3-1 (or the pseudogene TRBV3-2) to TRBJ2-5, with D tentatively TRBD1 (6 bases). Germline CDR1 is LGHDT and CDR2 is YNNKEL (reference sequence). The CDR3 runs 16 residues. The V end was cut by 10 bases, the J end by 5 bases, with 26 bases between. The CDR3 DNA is TGTGCCACGTCTGGGGCAGGGACACCCCGGGGCGAGACCCAGTACTTC. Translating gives CATSGAGTPRGETQYF.

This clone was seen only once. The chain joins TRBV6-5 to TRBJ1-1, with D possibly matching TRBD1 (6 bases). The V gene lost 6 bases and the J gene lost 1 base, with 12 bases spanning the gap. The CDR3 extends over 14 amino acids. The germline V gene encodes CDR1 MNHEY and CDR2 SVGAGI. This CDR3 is CASRPQGGNTEAFF. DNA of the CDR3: TGTGCCAGCAGACCACAGGGTGGGAACACTGAAGCTTTCTTT.

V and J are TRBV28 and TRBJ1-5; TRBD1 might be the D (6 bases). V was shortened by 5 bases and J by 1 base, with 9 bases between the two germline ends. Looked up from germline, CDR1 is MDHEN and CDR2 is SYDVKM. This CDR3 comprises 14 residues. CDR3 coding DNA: TGTGCCAGCAGTCGGGACACAAGCAATCAGCCCCAGCATTTT. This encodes CASSRDTSNQPQHF.

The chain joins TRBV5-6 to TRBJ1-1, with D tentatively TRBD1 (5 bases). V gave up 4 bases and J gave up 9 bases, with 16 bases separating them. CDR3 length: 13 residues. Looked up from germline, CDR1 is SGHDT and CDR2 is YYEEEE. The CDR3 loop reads CASSPKSREKAFF. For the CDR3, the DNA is TGTGCCAGCAGCCCCAAGTCCAGGGAGAAAGCTTTCTTT.

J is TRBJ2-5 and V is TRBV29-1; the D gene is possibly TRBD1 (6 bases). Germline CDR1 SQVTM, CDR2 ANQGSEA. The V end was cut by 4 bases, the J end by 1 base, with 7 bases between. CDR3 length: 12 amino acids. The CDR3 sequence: CSVARGQETQYF. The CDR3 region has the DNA TGCAGCGTTGCCAGGGGCCAAGAGACCCAGTACTTC.

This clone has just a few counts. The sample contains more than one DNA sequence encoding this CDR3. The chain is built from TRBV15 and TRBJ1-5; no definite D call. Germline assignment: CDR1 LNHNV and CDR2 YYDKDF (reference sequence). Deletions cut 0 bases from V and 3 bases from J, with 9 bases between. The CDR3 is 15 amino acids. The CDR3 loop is CATSRDRVSNQPQHF. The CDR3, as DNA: TGTGCCACCAGCAGAGATCGGGTCTCCAATCAGCCCCAGCATTTT.

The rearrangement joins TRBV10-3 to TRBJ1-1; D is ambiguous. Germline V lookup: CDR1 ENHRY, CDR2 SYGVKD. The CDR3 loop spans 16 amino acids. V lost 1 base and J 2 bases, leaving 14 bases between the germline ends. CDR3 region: CAISEFSGTTNTEAFF. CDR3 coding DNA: TGTGCCATCAGTGAGTTTTCCGGCACAACTAACACTGAAGCTTTCTTT.

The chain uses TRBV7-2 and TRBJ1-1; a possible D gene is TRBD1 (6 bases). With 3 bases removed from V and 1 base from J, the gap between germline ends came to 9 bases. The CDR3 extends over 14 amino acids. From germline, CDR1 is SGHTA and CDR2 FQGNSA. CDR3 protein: CASSLTTGNTEAFF. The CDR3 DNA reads TGTGCCAGCAGCTTGACGACAGGGAACACTGAAGCTTTCTTT.

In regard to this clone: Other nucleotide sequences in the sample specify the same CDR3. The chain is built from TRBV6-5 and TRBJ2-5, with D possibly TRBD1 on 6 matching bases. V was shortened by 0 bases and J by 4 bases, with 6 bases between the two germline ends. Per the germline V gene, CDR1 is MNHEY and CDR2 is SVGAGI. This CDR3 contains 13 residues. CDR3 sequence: CASSYSGGETQYF. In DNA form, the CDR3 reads TGTGCCAGCAGTTACTCAGGGGGAGAGACCCAGTACTTC.

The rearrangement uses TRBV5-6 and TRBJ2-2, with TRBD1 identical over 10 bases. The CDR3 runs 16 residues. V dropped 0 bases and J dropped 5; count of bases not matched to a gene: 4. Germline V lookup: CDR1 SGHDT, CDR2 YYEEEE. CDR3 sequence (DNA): TGTGCCAGCAGCTTGGTGGACAGGGGGTCAACCGGGGAGCTGTTTTTT. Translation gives CASSLVDRGSTGELFF.

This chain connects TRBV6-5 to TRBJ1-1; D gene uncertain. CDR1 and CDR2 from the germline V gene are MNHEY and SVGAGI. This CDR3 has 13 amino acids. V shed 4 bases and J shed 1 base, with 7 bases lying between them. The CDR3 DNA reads TGTGCCAGCAGTTCCCGCAGGAACACTGAAGCTTTCTTT. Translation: CASSSRRNTEAFF.

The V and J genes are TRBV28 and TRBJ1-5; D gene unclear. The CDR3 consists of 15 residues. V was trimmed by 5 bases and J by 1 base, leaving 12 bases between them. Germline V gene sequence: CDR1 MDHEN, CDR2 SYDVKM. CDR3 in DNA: TGTGCCAGCAGTCGGAGGGCGAACAGCAATCAGCCCCAGCATTTT. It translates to CASSRRANSNQPQHF.

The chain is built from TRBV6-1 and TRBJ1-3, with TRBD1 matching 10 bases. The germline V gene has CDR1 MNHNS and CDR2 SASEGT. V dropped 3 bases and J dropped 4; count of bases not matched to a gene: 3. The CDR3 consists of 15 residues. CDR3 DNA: TGTGCCAGCAGTGAGGGACAGGGGTTGGGAAACACCATATATTTT. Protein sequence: CASSEGQGLGNTIYF.

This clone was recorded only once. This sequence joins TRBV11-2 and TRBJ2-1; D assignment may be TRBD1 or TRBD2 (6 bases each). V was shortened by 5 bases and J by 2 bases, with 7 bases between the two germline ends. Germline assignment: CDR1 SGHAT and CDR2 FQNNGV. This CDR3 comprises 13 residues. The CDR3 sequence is CASSGGPYNEQFF. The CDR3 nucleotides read TGTGCCAGCAGCGGGGGGCCCTACAATGAGCAGTTCTTC.

CDR3 protein: CSVIAGRTGELFF. In nucleotides, the CDR3 is TGCAGCGTTATAGCGGGAAGGACCGGGGAGCTGTTTTTT. The V gene is TRBV29-1, the J gene TRBJ2-2; 8 bases fit TRBD2. Germline V CDR1 and CDR2: SQVTM, ANQGSEA. This CDR3 region has 13 residues. Unmatched junction bases numbered 4, after V lost 5 bases and J lost 5 bases.

The CDR3 coding sequence is TGTGCCAGCAGCTTAATATCAGGGACGACCGGGGAGCTGTTTTTT. Amino acid sequence: CASSLISGTTGELFF. The chain carries TRBV7-9 and TRBJ2-2; TRBD1 or TRBD2 may be the D gene (5 bases each). CDR3 size: 15 residues. Deletions cut 2 bases from V and 5 bases from J, with 12 bases between. CDR1 is SEHNR and CDR2 is FQNEAQ in the germline V gene (reference sequence).

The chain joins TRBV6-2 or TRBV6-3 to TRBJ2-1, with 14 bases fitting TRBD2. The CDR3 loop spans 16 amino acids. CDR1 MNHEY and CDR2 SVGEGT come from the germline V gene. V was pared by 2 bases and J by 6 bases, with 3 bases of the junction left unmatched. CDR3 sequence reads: CASSYPGLAGVNEQFF. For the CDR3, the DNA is TGTGCCAGCAGTTACCCGGGACTAGCGGGGGTCAATGAGCAGTTCTTC.

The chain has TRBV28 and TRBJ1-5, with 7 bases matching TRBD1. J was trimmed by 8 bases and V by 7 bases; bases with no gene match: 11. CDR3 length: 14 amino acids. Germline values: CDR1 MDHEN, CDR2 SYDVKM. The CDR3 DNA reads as TGTGCCAGCAAAGGGCAGGGGGAGGTAAAGCCCCAGCATTTT. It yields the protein CASKGQGEVKPQHF.